These 2 T cell receptor beta chains were sequenced from one sample in a study of T cell responses to AZD1222 COVID-19 vaccine. Assay: immunoSEQ multiplex PCR; the TCRdb copy retains only in-frame clones and omits some. Among over 150,000 clones listed, 90% were seen once. This specimen was peripheral blood, taken on day 0 of AZD1222 vaccination. The origin of the receptors is an adult in good health.

J is TRBJ1-2 and V is TRBV6-5, with D unclear. Trimming took off 2 bases at V and 8 bases at J, with 12 bases between the two ends. The CDR3 covers 13 residues. Germline V gene lookup returns CDR1 MNHEY and CDR2 SVGAGI. The CDR3 protein is CASSYDLGKGYTF. The DNA for the CDR3 is TGTGCCAGCAGTTACGATCTGGGGAAGGGCTACACCTTC.

This clone came up a few times. The CDR3 nucleotides read TGTGCCAGCACCGAAGGGACAGGGGGCCGAAACACCATATATTTT. This sequence encodes CASTEGTGGRNTIYF. This chain connects TRBV6-5 to TRBJ1-3; TRBD1 aligns across 12 bases. The V gene end was trimmed by 7 bases and the J gene end by 5 bases; junction bases not matched to a gene: 6. Looked up from germline, CDR1 is MNHEY and CDR2 is SVGAGI. This CDR3 region has 15 residues.